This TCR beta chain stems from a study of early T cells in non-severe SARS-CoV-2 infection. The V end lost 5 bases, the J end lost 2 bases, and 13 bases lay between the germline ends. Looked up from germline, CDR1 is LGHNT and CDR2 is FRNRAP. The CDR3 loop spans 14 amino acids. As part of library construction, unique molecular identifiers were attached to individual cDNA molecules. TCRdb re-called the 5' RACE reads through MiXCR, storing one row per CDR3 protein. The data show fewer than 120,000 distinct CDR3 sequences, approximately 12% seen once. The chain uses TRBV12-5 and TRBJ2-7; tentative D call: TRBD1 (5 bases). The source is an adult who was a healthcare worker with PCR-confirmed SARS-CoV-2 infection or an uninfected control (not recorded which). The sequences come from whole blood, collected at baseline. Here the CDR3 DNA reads TGTGCTAGTGGTCCGACAGCGACCACCTACGAGCAGTACTTC. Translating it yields CASGPTATTYEQYF.